A single T cell receptor beta chain is shown here with its context. Its antigen has not been determined. No base qualities exist here, and no much larger clone lies one base off it. The source of the sample is a study of T cell responses to AZD1222 COVID-19 vaccine (dated by TCRdb to the early 2020s). About the study as a whole: TCR sequencing covered fewer than 250 trial participants: 200 to 210 given two doses of AZD1222 and about 26 given two doses of MenACWY control vaccine. Trial participants were enrolled by age into subgroups of 18-55, 56-69 and 70-plus years, and around 150, 28 and 57 TCR-sequenced participants, respectively, were included in these subgroups. Overall study outcomes, separate from this receptor: Reportedly, almost half of the unique spike-specific TCRs recognized epitopes lying outside the regions that are mutated in the B.1.351 and B.1.1.7 variants. The 56-69-year group was small, and its depth increase did not reach significance, likely because of low power. Because no day 14 peak-response samples were available, the repertoires could be characterized only after the peak T cell response. Participants were mostly white British and included more females than males, and it was suggested by the authors that clonal diversity may have been underestimated. CD4 TCRs associated with the vaccine covered the entire spike protein, and the dominant responses were in regions 160-218 and 743-854. Conclusions about previously exposed vaccinees were limited because only five to seven AZD1222 recipients were SARS-CoV-2 seropositive at baseline. A significant rise in spike-specific TCR breadth and depth was observed after two AZD1222 doses relative to day 0 and relative to MenACWY recipients.

The intended sense of this specimen's time point label: about 28 days (+/-7) after the second vaccine dose. AZD1222 recipients given second doses at about 4 weeks or at about 12 weeks were pooled, since spike-specific TCR depth and breadth were not found to differ between the two schedules. Samples from vaccinated people were obtained from the UK trials COV001 and COV002, which included a single-blind randomized controlled phase 2/3 trial of AZD1222 (ChAdOx1 nCoV-19) in healthy adults. Trial participant PBMC samples were collected at day 0 and day 28 after the second dose for TCRbeta chain sequencing. The CDR3 numbers 15 residues from cysteine through phenylalanine. The kept DNA is CDR3 alone, 45 bases in frame from the first base. Trimming leaves V shorter by 3 bases and J shorter by 4 bases, with the junction holding 7 bases beyond the gene matches. Per the germline V gene, SGDLS is the CDR1 and YYNGEE is the CDR2.

The CDR3 regions of human TCRbeta chains were subjected to immunosequencing. Per the source publication's procedure: TCRs in the repertoires were compared against a reference library of SARS-CoV-2-specific TCRs that had been generated with the MIRA antigen-specificity platform. Breadth was defined as the fraction of unique TCRs that were SARS-CoV-2-associated. Depth was defined as the fraction of total T cells that were SARS-CoV-2-associated. Each spike-specific TCR was assigned to its reactive spike region and to a CD4 or CD8 class using the MIRA data. Log10-transformed breadth and depth values were compared by one-way ANOVA with Sidak's multiple comparisons tests. TCRdb provides this immuneACCESS table in a form limited to in-frame rearrangements. Some clones are lacking; in checked studies, under half of them reflect an unresolved V gene, and why the rest are absent is not known. D and trimming come from the DNA, and the V and J calls and clone size come from that table. In this sample the table shows around 140,000 clones, almost 95% of which occur a single time. Of the sample, about a tenth is held by the ten largest clones.

The specimen was peripheral blood, collected 28 days after the second AZD1222 dose. The V and J genes are TRBV9 and TRBJ2-1, and 7 bases in between align with TRBD2. The clonotype comes from an adult who received the AZD1222 COVID-19 vaccine. The sequenced DNA: TGTGCCAGCAGCGGGGGAGGGATGGCGTACAATGAGCAGTTCTTC. Its protein product is CASSGGGMAYNEQFF. Full variable domain (CDR3 extended with the reference TRBV9 and TRBJ2-1 proteins): DSGVTQTPKHLITATGQRVTLRCSPRSGDLSVYWYQQSLDQGLQFLIQYYNGEERAKGNILERFSAQQFPDLHSELNLSSLELGDSALYFCASSGGGMAYNEQFFGPGTRLTVL.